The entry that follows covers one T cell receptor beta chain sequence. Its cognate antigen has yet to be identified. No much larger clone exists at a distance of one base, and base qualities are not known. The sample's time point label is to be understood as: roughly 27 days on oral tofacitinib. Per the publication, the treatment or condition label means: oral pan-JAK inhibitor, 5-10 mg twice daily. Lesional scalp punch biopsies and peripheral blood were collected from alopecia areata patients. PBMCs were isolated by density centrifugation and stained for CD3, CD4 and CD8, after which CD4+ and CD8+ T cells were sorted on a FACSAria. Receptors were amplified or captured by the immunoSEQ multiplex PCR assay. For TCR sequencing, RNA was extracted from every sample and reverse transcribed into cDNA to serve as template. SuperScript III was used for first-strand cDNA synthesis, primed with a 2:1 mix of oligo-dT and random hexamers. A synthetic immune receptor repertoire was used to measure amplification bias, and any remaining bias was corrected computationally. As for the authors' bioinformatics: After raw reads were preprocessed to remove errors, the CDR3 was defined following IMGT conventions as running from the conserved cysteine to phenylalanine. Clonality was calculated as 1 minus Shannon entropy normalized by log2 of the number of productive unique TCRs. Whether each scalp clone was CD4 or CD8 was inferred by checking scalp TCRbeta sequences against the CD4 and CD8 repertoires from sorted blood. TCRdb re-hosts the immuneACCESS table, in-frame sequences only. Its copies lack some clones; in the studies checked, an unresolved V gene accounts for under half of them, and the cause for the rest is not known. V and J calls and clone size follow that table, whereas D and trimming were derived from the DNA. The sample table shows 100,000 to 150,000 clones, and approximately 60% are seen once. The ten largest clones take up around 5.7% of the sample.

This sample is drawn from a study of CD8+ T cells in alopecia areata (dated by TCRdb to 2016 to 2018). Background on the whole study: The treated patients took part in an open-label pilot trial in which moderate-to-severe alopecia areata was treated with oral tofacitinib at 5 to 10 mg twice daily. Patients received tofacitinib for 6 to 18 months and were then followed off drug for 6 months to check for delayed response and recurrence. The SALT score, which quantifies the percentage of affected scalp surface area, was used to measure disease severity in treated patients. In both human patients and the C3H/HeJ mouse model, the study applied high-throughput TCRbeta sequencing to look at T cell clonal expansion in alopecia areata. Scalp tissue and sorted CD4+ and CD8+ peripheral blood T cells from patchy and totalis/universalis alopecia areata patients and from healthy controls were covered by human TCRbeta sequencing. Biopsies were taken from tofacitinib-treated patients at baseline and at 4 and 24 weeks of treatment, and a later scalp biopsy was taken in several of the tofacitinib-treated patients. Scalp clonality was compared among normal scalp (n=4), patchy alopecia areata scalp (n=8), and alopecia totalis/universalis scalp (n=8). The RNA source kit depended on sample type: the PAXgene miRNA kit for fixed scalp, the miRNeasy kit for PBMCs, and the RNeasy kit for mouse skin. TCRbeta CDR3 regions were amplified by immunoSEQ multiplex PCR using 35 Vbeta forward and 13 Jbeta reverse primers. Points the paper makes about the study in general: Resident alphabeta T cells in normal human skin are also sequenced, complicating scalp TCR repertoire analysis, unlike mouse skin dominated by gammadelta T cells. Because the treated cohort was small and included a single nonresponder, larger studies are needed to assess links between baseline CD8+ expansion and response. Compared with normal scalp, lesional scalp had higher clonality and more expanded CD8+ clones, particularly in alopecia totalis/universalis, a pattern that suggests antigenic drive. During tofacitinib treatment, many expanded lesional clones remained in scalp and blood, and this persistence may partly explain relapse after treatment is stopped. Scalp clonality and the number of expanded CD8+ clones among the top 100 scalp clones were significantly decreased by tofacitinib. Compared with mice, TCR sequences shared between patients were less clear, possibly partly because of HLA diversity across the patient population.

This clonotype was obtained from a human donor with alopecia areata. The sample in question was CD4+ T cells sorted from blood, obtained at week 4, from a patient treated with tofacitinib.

In nucleotide form, the sequence is TGTGCCAGCAGCTCAACGCGACTAGCGGGGAACAATGAGCAGTTCTTC. This yields the protein CASSSTRLAGNNEQFF. The V and J segments used are TRBV7-8 and TRBJ2-1; 11 middle bases align to TRBD2. CDR3 length: 16 amino acids, cysteine to phenylalanine. Only the CDR3 part of the read is kept: 48 bases, read in frame from the first base. CDR1 and CDR2 are drawn from the germline V gene: SGHVS, FQNEAQ. Here V drops 4 bases and J drops 5 bases, and the junction holds 7 bases not matched to any gene.